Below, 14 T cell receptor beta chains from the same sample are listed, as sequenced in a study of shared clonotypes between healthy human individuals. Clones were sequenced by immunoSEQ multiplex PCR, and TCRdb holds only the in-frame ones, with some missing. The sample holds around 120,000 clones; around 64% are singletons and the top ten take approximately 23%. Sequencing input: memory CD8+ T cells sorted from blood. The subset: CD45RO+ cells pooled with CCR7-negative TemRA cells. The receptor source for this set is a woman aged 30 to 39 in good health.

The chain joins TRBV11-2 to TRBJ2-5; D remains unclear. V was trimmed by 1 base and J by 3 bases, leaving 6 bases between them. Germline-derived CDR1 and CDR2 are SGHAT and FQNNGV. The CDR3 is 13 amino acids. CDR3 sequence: CASSLVLEETQYF. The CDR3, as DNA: TGTGCCAGCAGCTTAGTATTAGAAGAGACCCAGTACTTC.

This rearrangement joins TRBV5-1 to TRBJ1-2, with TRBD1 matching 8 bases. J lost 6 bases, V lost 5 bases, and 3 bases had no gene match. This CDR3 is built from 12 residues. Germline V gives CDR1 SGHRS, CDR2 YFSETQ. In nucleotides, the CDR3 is TGCGCCAGCAGTTGGGACAGGAATGGCTACACCTTC. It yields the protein CASSWDRNGYTF.

CDR3: CASSLVHRGGNYGYTF. The CDR3 nucleotides are TGTGCCAGCAGTTTGGTACACAGGGGCGGCAACTATGGCTACACCTTC. The chain has TRBV27 and TRBJ1-2; TRBD1 matches at 7 bases. Germline-derived CDR1 and CDR2 are MNHEY and SMNVEV (reference sequence). Trimming took 3 bases from V and 2 from J; bases not matched to a gene: 9. This CDR3 comprises 16 residues.

The CDR3 DNA sequence: TGTGCCAGCAGTTTATCTGGGGGGTTTACTGAAGCTTTCTTT. This encodes CASSLSGGFTEAFF. The chain is built from TRBV27 and TRBJ1-1, with D possibly matching TRBD1 (5 bases). Germline V gene data show CDR1 as MNHEY and CDR2 as SMNVEV (reference sequence). There are 14 residues in the CDR3. Trimming took 0 bases from V and 5 from J, leaving 10 bases between them.

CDR3 sequence: CASSFWDATGELFF. The DNA of the CDR3 is TGCGCCAGCAGCTTTTGGGACGCTACCGGGGAGCTGTTTTTT. The rearrangement uses TRBV5-1 and TRBJ2-2; D assignment may be TRBD1 or TRBD2 (5 bases each). This CDR3 region has 14 residues. The V end was cut by 2 bases, the J end by 5 bases, with 10 bases between. Per germline, CDR1 SGHRS and CDR2 YFSETQ.

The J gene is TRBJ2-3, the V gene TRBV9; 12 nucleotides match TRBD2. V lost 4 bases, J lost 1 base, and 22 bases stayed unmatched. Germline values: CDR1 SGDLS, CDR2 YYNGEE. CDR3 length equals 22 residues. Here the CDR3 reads CASSSSPEGLAGQQTRTDTQYF. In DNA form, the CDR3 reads TGTGCCAGCAGCTCCAGCCCCGAGGGACTAGCGGGCCAACAAACTCGCACAGATACGCAGTATTTT.

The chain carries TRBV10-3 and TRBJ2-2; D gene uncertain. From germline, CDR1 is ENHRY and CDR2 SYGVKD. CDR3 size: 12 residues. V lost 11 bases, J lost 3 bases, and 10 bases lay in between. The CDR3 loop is CASGFDTGELFF. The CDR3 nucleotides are TGTGCCTCAGGTTTTGACACCGGGGAGCTGTTTTTT.

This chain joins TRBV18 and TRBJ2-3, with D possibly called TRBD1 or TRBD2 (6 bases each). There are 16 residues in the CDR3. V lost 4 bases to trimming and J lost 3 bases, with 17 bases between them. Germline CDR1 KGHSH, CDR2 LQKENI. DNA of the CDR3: TGTGCCAGCTCACTCCCAACCCAGGGGAGGACAGATACGCAGTATTTT. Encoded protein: CASSLPTQGRTDTQYF.

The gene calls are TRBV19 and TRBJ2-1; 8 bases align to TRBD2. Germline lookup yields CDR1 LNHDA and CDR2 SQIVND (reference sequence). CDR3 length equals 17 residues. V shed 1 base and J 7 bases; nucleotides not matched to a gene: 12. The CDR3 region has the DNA TGTGCCAGTAGTATAGTTGCTAGCGGGTCCCTTGGAAATGAGCAGTTCTTC. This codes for CASSIVASGSLGNEQFF.

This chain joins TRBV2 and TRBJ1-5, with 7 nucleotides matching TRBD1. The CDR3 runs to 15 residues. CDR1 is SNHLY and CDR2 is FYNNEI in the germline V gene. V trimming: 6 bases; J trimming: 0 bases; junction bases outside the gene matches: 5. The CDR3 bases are TGTGCCAGCAGCCCCCGGGACAGTAGCAATCAGCCCCAGCATTTT. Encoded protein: CASSPRDSSNQPQHF.

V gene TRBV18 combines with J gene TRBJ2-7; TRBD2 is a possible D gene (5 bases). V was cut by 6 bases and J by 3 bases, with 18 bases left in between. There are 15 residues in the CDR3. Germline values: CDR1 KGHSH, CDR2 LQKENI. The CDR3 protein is CASSFLEGDLYEQYF. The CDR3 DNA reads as TGTGCCAGCTCTTTCCTCGAGGGAGACCTCTACGAGCAGTACTTC.

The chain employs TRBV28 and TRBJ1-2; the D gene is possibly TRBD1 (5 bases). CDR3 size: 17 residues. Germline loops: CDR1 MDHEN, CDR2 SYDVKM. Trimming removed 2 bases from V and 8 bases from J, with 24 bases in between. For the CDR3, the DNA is TGTGCCAGCAGTTTAGGAGCCGGAGGGGAGGCTAAGGACGGCTACACCTTC. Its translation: CASSLGAGGEAKDGYTF.

The chain's CDR3 is CASSLSSTNEKLFF. The CDR3 coding sequence is TGCGCCAGCAGCTTGTCGTCCACTAATGAAAAACTGTTTTTT. The V gene is TRBV5-1, the J gene TRBJ1-4; the D is unclear. V lost 1 base and J lost 2, with 6 bases in between. The CDR3 runs to 14 residues. Per the germline V gene, CDR1 is SGHRS and CDR2 is YFSETQ.

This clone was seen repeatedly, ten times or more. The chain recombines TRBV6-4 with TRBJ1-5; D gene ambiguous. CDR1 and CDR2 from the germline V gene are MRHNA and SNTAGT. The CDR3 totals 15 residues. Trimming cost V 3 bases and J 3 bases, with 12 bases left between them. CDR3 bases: TGTGCCAGCAGTGAAGGTTTGGGAGCCAATCAGCCCCAGCATTTT. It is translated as CASSEGLGANQPQHF.